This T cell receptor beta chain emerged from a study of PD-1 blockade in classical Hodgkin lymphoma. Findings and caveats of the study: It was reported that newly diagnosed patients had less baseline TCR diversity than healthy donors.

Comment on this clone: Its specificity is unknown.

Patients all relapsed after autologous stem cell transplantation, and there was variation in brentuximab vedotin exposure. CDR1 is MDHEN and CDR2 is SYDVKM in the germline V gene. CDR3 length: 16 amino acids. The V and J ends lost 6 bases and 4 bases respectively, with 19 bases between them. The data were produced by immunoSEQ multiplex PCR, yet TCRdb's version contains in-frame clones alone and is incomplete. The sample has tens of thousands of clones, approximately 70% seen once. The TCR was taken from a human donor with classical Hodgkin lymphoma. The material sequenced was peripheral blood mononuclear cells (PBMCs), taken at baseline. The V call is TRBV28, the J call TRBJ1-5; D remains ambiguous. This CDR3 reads CASSRDGRAVNQPQHF. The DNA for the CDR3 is TGTGCCAGCAGCCGGGATGGGAGGGCGGTAAATCAGCCCCAGCATTTT.